Presented here are 25 T cell receptor beta chains from one specimen sequenced in a study of blood T cell repertoires in COVID-19. Method: immunoSEQ multiplex PCR; TCRdb's copy keeps in-frame clones and lacks some. The sample yields about 160,000 clones, approximately 88% seen once. Material: peripheral blood. These receptors originate from a man aged 60 to 69 with acute or convalescent COVID-19.

The chain links TRBV5-5 to TRBJ2-2; no firm D call. This CDR3 spans 17 amino acids. Germline CDR1 reads SGHKS; CDR2 reads YYEKEE (reference sequence). The ends were cut back, 0 bases at V and 5 bases at J, with 17 bases in the middle. The CDR3 reads CASSLDPGRLLTGELFF. CDR3 nucleotides: TGTGCCAGCAGCTTGGATCCAGGCCGGCTTTTAACCGGGGAGCTGTTTTTT.

V gene TRBV6-4 combines with J gene TRBJ1-1; D uncertain. Germline V lookup: CDR1 MRHNA, CDR2 SNTAGT. V dropped 4 bases and J dropped 1 base, with 7 bases sitting between them. The CDR3 length is 13 residues. CDR3 residues: CASSALENTEAFF. In nucleotides, the CDR3 is TGTGCCAGCAGTGCCCTAGAGAACACTGAAGCTTTCTTT.

CDR3: CASSRAPAGNQPQHF. The CDR3 coding sequence is TGTGCCAGCAGTCGGGCCCCAGCGGGGAATCAGCCCCAGCATTTT. The chain has TRBV27 and TRBJ1-5; no clear D gene. The germline CDR1 and CDR2 sequences are MNHEY and SMNVEV (reference sequence). The CDR3 runs to 15 residues. The germline V and J ends were trimmed by 5 bases and 4 bases, with 15 bases remaining between them.

The chain recombines TRBV7-9 with TRBJ2-3; the D is unclear. With 4 bases removed from V and 1 base from J, the gap between germline ends came to 9 bases. Germline assignment: CDR1 SEHNR and CDR2 FQNEAQ (reference sequence). CDR3 length: 14 residues. As DNA, the CDR3 is TGTGCCAGCAGCTCGGATCGGGGCACAGATACGCAGTATTTT. It translates to CASSSDRGTDTQYF.

The V call is TRBV7-2, the J call TRBJ1-2; 7 bases align to TRBD1. V was pared by 1 base and J by 7 bases, with 9 bases of the junction left unmatched. Per the germline V gene, CDR1 is SGHTA and CDR2 is FQGNSA. This CDR3 contains 15 residues. The DNA of the CDR3 is TGTGCCAGCAGCTTAGGCCGGCAGGGGGGCTCTGGCTACACCTTC. It encodes CASSLGRQGGSGYTF.

The V call is TRBV7-9, the J call TRBJ1-1; no clear D gene. V was trimmed by 1 base and J by 1 base, leaving 4 bases between them. Germline V CDR1 and CDR2: SEHNR, FQNEAQ (reference sequence). The CDR3 covers 13 residues. CDR3 in amino acids: CASSLVKNTEAFF. In DNA, the CDR3 is TGTGCCAGCAGCTTAGTCAAGAACACTGAAGCTTTCTTT.

The chain employs TRBV11-2 and TRBJ2-5; 10 bases map to TRBD1. Germline-derived CDR1 and CDR2 are SGHAT and FQNNGV. The J segment lost 5 bases and the V segment lost 7 bases, leaving 4 bases of the junction unmatched. The CDR3 extends over 13 amino acids. The CDR3 nucleotides are TGTGCCAGCAAGGGACAGGGGACGGAGACCCAGTACTTC. It is translated as CASKGQGTETQYF.

This chain joins TRBV12-3 or TRBV12-4 and TRBJ1-5; possibly TRBD1 for D (5 bases). Deletions cut 5 bases from V and 7 bases from J, with 9 bases between. The CDR3 has 12 amino acids. The CDR3 spells CASSTGWQPQHF. DNA of the CDR3: TGTGCCAGCAGTACAGGATGGCAGCCCCAGCATTTT.

The chain joins TRBV3-1 (or the pseudogene TRBV3-2) to TRBJ1-4; D is undetermined. CDR3 length: 13 amino acids. Germline CDR1 reads LGHDT; CDR2 reads YNNKEL (reference sequence). Trimming cost V 7 bases and J 0 bases, with 6 bases left between them. The chain's CDR3 is CASIQATNEKLFF. The CDR3 bases are TGTGCCAGCATTCAGGCAACTAATGAAAAACTGTTTTTT.

The V and J genes are TRBV6-5 and TRBJ1-6; 10 bases align to TRBD1. Germline CDR1 and CDR2: MNHEY and SVGAGI. Trimming removed 0 bases from V and 14 bases from J; junction bases left unmatched: 10. This CDR3 is built from 16 residues. The CDR3 DNA reads as TGTGCCAGCAGTTACTCTTGGGGACAGGGGCCCCAGGCCCTCCACTTT. It translates to CASSYSWGQGPQALHF.

The chain recombines TRBV27 with TRBJ2-3; 9 bases align to TRBD1. CDR1 MNHEY and CDR2 SMNVEV come from the germline V gene (reference sequence). Trimming at V came to 8 bases and at J to 8 bases, leaving 8 bases not matched to a gene. CDR3 length equals 13 residues. CDR3 DNA: TGTGCCAGCCGGACAGGGGTGGGGGGTACGCAGTATTTT. As protein: CASRTGVGGTQYF.

V gene TRBV2 combines with J gene TRBJ1-5; D unclear. The CDR3 is 13 amino acids. Germline V gene data show CDR1 as SNHLY and CDR2 as FYNNEI. V was pared by 4 bases and J by 4 bases, with 8 bases between. In DNA, the CDR3 is TGTGCCAGCAGTGGGCAGAAGAATCAGCCCCAGCATTTT. Protein: CASSGQKNQPQHF.

This clone was picked up one time. The chain employs TRBV2 and TRBJ1-2; 9 nucleotides line up with TRBD1. Trimming removed 6 bases from V and 7 bases from J; junction bases left unmatched: 6. This CDR3 is 13 amino acids long. The germline CDR1 and CDR2 sequences are SNHLY and FYNNEI. CDR3 sequence: CASRTGGLTGYTF. In nucleotides, the CDR3 is TGTGCCAGCAGGACAGGGGGATTGACTGGCTACACCTTC.

The chain joins TRBV5-1 to TRBJ2-1; TRBD2 matches at 9 bases. V lost 2 bases and J lost 0; bases outside the gene matches: 12. Looked up from germline, CDR1 is SGHRS and CDR2 is YFSETQ. The CDR3 contains 19 residues. The CDR3 protein is CASSFGLAGKSSSYNEQFF. The CDR3 bases are TGCGCCAGCAGCTTCGGGCTAGCGGGGAAATCAAGCTCCTACAATGAGCAGTTCTTC.

CDR3 coding DNA: TGTGCCAGCAGGCAGACAGGGGCCGCCGATCTCTATGGCTACACCTTC. Protein: CASRQTGAADLYGYTF. The chain joins TRBV6-6 to TRBJ1-2, with 8 bases fitting TRBD1. Germline V CDR1 and CDR2: MNHNY, SVGAGI (reference sequence). This CDR3 comprises 16 residues. V was pared by 6 bases and J by 4 bases, with 13 bases of the junction left unmatched.

V gene TRBV19 combines with J gene TRBJ1-5; TRBD1 matches at 9 bases. The CDR3 covers 16 residues. Germline CDR1 and CDR2: LNHDA and SQIVND (reference sequence). Trimming at V came to 7 bases and at J to 6 bases, leaving 13 bases not matched to a gene. The DNA of the CDR3 is TGTGCCAGTACCGAGACTTGGGGACAGGGCTTTCAGCCCCAGCATTTT. This translates into CASTETWGQGFQPQHF. Supplemented by reference TRBV19 and TRBJ1-5, the full variable domain reads DGGITQSPKYLFRKEGQNVTLSCEQNLNHDAMYWYRQDPGQGLRLIYYSQIVNDFQKGDIAEGYSVSREKKESFPLTVTSAQKNPTAFYLCASTETWGQGFQPQHFGDGTRLSIL.

V gene TRBV20-1 combines with J gene TRBJ1-5; maybe TRBD1 (5 bases). The V gene lost 3 bases and the J gene lost 6 bases, with 9 bases spanning the gap. The CDR3 is made up of 12 amino acids. The germline gives CDR1 DFQATT, CDR2 SNEGSKA (reference sequence). CDR3 sequence: CSASTGSQPQHF. In DNA form, the CDR3 reads TGCAGTGCTAGTACAGGCAGTCAGCCCCAGCATTTT.

The V and J genes are TRBV5-1 and TRBJ2-1; the match to TRBD1 covers 11 bases. Losses at the gene ends were 1 base for V and 3 bases for J; bases not matched to a gene: 3. CDR3 length equals 16 residues. CDR1 and CDR2 (germline): SGHRS, YFSETQ. CDR3 region: CASSLRTGGFYNEQFF. The CDR3 DNA is TGCGCCAGCAGCTTGAGGACAGGGGGCTTCTACAATGAGCAGTTCTTC.

The chain joins TRBV15 to TRBJ1-4; 7 bases are a match to TRBD1. Germline CDR1 is LNHNV and CDR2 is YYDKDF (reference sequence). Trimming took 0 bases from V and 8 from J; bases not matched to a gene: 6. CDR3 length: 15 amino acids. CDR3 amino acids: CATSRDVSGGEKLFF. DNA of the CDR3: TGTGCCACCAGCAGAGACGTGTCAGGGGGAGAAAAACTGTTTTTT.

The genes are TRBV6-7 and TRBJ2-7; D is perhaps TRBD1 (5 bases). TRBV6-7 belongs to the ORF category, with a function that is uncertain. This CDR3 has 19 residues. The germline V and J ends were trimmed by 0 bases and 2 bases, with 23 bases remaining between them. The CDR3 DNA reads as TGTGCCAGCAGTTACTCGAAAAGCAGAAAACAAGGGGTGGCCTACGAGCAGTACTTC. It translates to CASSYSKSRKQGVAYEQYF.

This chain connects TRBV4-3 to TRBJ1-4, with TRBD1 identical over 8 bases. J gave up 7 bases and V 2 bases, and 6 bases lay outside the gene matches. CDR3 length: 15 amino acids. CDR1 is LGHNA and CDR2 is YSLEER in the germline V gene. CDR3 bases: TGCGCCAGCAGCCAATACAGGGGGGCTGGTGAAAAACTGTTTTTT. Translating gives CASSQYRGAGEKLFF.

J is TRBJ2-7 and V is TRBV30; D unclear. The V gene's germline CDR1 is GTSNPN and CDR2 SVGIG (reference sequence). The CDR3 loop spans 11 amino acids. Trimming pared 2 bases from V and 5 bases from J, leaving 7 bases between. CDR3: CAWSPSNEQYF. In DNA form, the CDR3 reads TGTGCCTGGAGTCCATCCAACGAGCAGTACTTC.

This clone came up a few times. The CDR3 reads CSVRDGRQNQPQHF. CDR3 sequence (DNA): TGCAGCGTCCGGGACGGGAGGCAAAATCAGCCCCAGCATTTT. The chain joins TRBV29-1 to TRBJ1-5; D may be TRBD1 (5 bases). The CDR3 length is 14 residues. Trimming pared 6 bases from V and 4 bases from J, leaving 16 bases between. The germline V gene has CDR1 SQVTM and CDR2 ANQGSEA. Variable domain in full (rest from reference TRBV29-1 and TRBJ1-5): SAVISQKPSRDICQRGTSLTIQCQVDSQVTMMFWYRQQPGQSLTLIATANQGSEATYESGFVIDKFPISRPNLTFSTLTVSNMSPEDSSIYLCSVRDGRQNQPQHFGDGTRLSIL.

The V and J genes are TRBV7-9 and TRBJ1-2; 7 nucleotides match TRBD1. The junction had 6 bases not matched to a gene; V was cut back by 3 bases and J by 8 bases. CDR1 and CDR2 from the germline V gene are SEHNR and FQNEAQ (reference sequence). CDR3 length: 13 residues. The CDR3 is CASSLGTAVGYTF. CDR3 nucleotide sequence: TGTGCCAGCAGCTTGGGGACAGCAGTCGGCTACACCTTC.

The V and J genes are TRBV9 and TRBJ2-2; a possible D gene is TRBD1 (5 bases). The CDR3 covers 14 residues. Germline V gene lookup returns CDR1 SGDLS and CDR2 YYNGEE. Trimming shortened V by 7 bases and J by 4 bases, and 14 bases separated the two germline ends. In DNA form, the CDR3 reads TGTGCCAGCCGCCGACAGCCGGGCACCGGGGAGCTGTTTTTT. As protein: CASRRQPGTGELFF.